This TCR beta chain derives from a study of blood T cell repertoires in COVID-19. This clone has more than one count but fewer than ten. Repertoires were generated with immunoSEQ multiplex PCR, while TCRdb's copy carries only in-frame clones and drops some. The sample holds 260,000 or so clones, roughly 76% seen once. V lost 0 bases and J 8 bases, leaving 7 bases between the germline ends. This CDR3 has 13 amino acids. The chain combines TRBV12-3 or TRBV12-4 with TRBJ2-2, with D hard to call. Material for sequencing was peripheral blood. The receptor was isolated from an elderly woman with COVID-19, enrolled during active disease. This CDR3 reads CASSLAHRGELFF. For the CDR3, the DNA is TGTGCCAGCAGTTTAGCGCACAGAGGGGAGCTGTTTTTT.